This TCR beta chain was obtained from a study of monozygotic twins with inflammatory bowel disease. For each CDR3 protein, TCRdb gives one entry from its re-call of the 5' RACE reads, without DNA. In total, the table holds around 450,000 distinct CDR3 sequences. CDR3 size: 15 residues. CDR1 and CDR2 (germline): MNHEY, SVGAGI. The chain links TRBV6-5 to TRBJ2-7. Source material: blood. This clonotype was sampled from a human donor with ulcerative colitis or Crohn's disease, or a healthy co-twin of an affected twin (not recorded which). This chain's CDR3 is CASSYSRGTTYEQYF.